These 21 T cell receptor beta chains were sequenced from one sample in a study of shared clonotypes between healthy human individuals (dated by TCRdb to 2018 to 2021). CD8 naive samples consisted of CD45RO-negative cells that were positively selected for CCR7, yielding a CD45RA+CCR7+ population without TemRA cells. The receptor library was made with the immunoSEQ multiplex PCR assay. In its TCRdb copy, this immuneACCESS table keeps in-frame sequences only and misses some clones. Where compared with another copy, unresolved V genes explain less than half of these, and the others have no known cause. In all, the sample holds 550,000 to 750,000 clones, and nearly 97% of those were seen once. Of the sample, about 0.11% falls within the top ten clones. Sequences were obtained from naive CD8+ T cells sorted from blood. The intended sense of this specimen's cell subset or site label: CD45RA+CCR7+. These TCRs come from a woman aged 25 to 45 in good health.

The J gene is TRBJ1-1, the V gene TRBV7-6; D is ambiguous. Trimming took 0 bases from V and 8 from J, leaving 16 bases between them. Germline V lookup: CDR1 SGHVS, CDR2 FNYEAQ. The CDR3 has 15 amino acids. The CDR3 sequence is CASSLASGAPTEAFF. CDR3 nucleotide sequence: TGTGCCAGCAGCTTAGCGTCCGGCGCGCCGACCGAAGCTTTCTTT.

The genes are TRBV15 and TRBJ2-1, with 12 bases identical to TRBD2. The CDR3 spans 17 residues. With 2 bases clipped from V and 4 bases from J, the junction kept 6 bases outside the gene matches. CDR1 and CDR2 from the germline V gene are LNHNV and YYDKDF (reference sequence). CDR3: CATSRMPGTSGYNEQFF. The DNA for the CDR3 is TGTGCCACCAGCAGAATGCCCGGGACTAGCGGGTACAATGAGCAGTTCTTC.

The chain employs TRBV27 and TRBJ2-1; D gene uncertain. CDR1 is MNHEY, CDR2 SMNVEV, per germline (reference sequence). This CDR3 has 14 amino acids. V gave up 2 bases and J gave up 6 bases, with 11 bases separating them. CDR3 sequence (DNA): TGTGCCAGCAGTTTAGCCTCACGGGTCAATGAGCAGTTCTTC. Its translation is CASSLASRVNEQFF.

V is TRBV5-6 and J is TRBJ2-1; TRBD2 agrees at 15 bases. Germline V lookup: CDR1 SGHDT, CDR2 YYEEEE. CDR3 length: 17 residues. V trimming: 7 bases; J trimming: 9 bases; junction bases outside the gene matches: 14. This chain's CDR3 is CASVPKGLAGGSSEQFF. CDR3 nucleotide sequence: TGTGCCAGCGTACCAAAGGGACTAGCGGGAGGTAGCAGTGAGCAGTTCTTC.

The V and J genes are TRBV4-1 and TRBJ2-7; D call uncertain. The CDR3 extends over 16 amino acids. CDR1 is MGHRA and CDR2 is YSYEKL in the germline V gene. Trimming left V 5 bases short and J 1 base short, with 18 bases between. The CDR3 sequence: CASSRTPDPQSYEQYF. The CDR3 DNA is TGCGCCAGCAGCAGGACCCCTGACCCACAATCCTACGAGCAGTACTTC.

This clone showed up just once. This chain connects TRBV28 to TRBJ1-5; D uncertain. CDR3 length equals 14 residues. Trimming stripped 5 bases from V and 0 bases from J, with 8 bases between. Germline values: CDR1 MDHEN, CDR2 SYDVKM. CDR3 loop: CASSAQYSNQPQHF. As DNA, the CDR3 is TGTGCCAGCAGTGCCCAGTATAGCAATCAGCCCCAGCATTTT.

The chain recombines TRBV28 with TRBJ2-7; 10 nucleotides agree with TRBD2. Germline CDR1 and CDR2: MDHEN and SYDVKM. The V and J ends lost 7 bases and 3 bases, in that order; junction bases with no gene match: 6. This CDR3 contains 14 residues. The CDR3 spells CASTTAGGLYEQYF. As DNA, the CDR3 is TGTGCCAGCACAACAGCGGGAGGGCTCTACGAGCAGTACTTC.

The chain carries TRBV27 and TRBJ2-5; D might be TRBD2 (6 bases). Per the germline V gene, CDR1 is MNHEY and CDR2 is SMNVEV (reference sequence). V lost 3 bases, J lost 0 bases, and 20 bases lay in between. CDR3 size: 18 residues. CDR3 sequence (DNA): TGTGCCAGCAGTTTCGGGAGTCGGGCTGTGAGGTACCAAGAGACCCAGTACTTC. Translation gives CASSFGSRAVRYQETQYF.

The chain recombines TRBV4-1 with TRBJ2-5; 8 nucleotides agree with TRBD1. The germline V gene encodes CDR1 MGHRA and CDR2 YSYEKL. The CDR3 contains 15 residues. The V gene end was trimmed by 5 bases and the J gene end by 2 bases; junction bases not matched to a gene: 7. CDR3 sequence: CASSGPRTGQETQYF. CDR3 sequence (DNA): TGCGCCAGCAGCGGGCCGAGGACAGGGCAAGAGACCCAGTACTTC.

The rearrangement uses TRBV7-6 and TRBJ2-1; tentatively, D is TRBD2 (6 bases). Germline values: CDR1 SGHVS, CDR2 FNYEAQ. V was cut by 2 bases and J by 9 bases, with 11 bases left in between. The CDR3 is 13 amino acids. In DNA, the CDR3 is TGTGCCAGCAGCTTAACTAGCTATTCTGAGCAGTTCTTC. Protein product: CASSLTSYSEQFF. The complete variable domain, with remaining parts taken from reference TRBV7-6 and TRBJ2-1, reads GAGVSQSPRYKVTKRGQDVALRCDPISGHVSLYWYRQALGQGPEFLTYFNYEAQQDKSGLPNDRFSAERPEGSISTLTIQRTEQRDSAMYRCASSLTSYSEQFFGPGTRLTVL.

The gene calls are TRBV7-9 and TRBJ2-6; D unresolved. Germline loops: CDR1 SEHNR, CDR2 FQNEAQ (reference sequence). V gave up 6 bases and J gave up 0 bases, with 9 bases separating them. The CDR3 totals 15 residues. The CDR3 DNA reads TGTGCCAGCAGTAACACCTTCTCTGGGGCCAACGTCCTGACTTTC. Protein: CASSNTFSGANVLTF.

J is TRBJ2-7 and V is TRBV27, with D possibly called TRBD1 or TRBD2 (5 bases each). The germline V gene has CDR1 MNHEY and CDR2 SMNVEV (reference sequence). The CDR3 has 14 amino acids. V was pared by 6 bases and J by 3 bases, with 15 bases between. CDR3 bases: TGTGCCAGCAGCTTTGGGACGGAGTTCTACGAGCAGTACTTC. Protein product: CASSFGTEFYEQYF.

This clone is a singleton in its sample. V and J are TRBV28 and TRBJ2-7; a possible D gene is TRBD2 (6 bases). V dropped 4 bases and J dropped 6 bases, with 19 bases sitting between them. The CDR3 covers 15 residues. Germline loops: CDR1 MDHEN, CDR2 SYDVKM. Here the CDR3 DNA reads TGTGCCAGCAGTTACGGGACTCGACTCCTCCTCGAGCAGTACTTC. Protein product: CASSYGTRLLLEQYF.

This chain joins TRBV6-5 and TRBJ1-2; no reliable D call. This CDR3 has 14 amino acids. Germline CDR1 is MNHEY and CDR2 is SVGAGI. Trimming pared 2 bases from V and 3 bases from J, leaving 10 bases between. CDR3 in amino acids: CASSYIGSDYGYTF. The CDR3 DNA reads as TGTGCCAGCAGTTACATCGGGTCGGACTATGGCTACACCTTC.

The V call is TRBV29-1, the J call TRBJ2-5; D ambiguous. TRBJ2-7 explains the end of the DNA better; the J call may be wrong. The CDR3 runs to 13 residues. CDR1 SQVTM and CDR2 ANQGSEA come from the germline V gene. The CDR3 sequence is CSVVGGREYEQYF. DNA for the CDR3: TGCAGCGTTGTGGGCGGCAGAGAATACGAGCAGTACTTC.

The chain is built from TRBV2 and TRBJ1-5; D unclear. CDR3 length equals 15 residues. CDR1 and CDR2 (germline): SNHLY, FYNNEI. Between the trimmed V and J ends, which lost 6 bases and 1 base, there was a span of 13 bases. In DNA, the CDR3 is TGTGCCAGCAGGGCAGACAAGCTAAGCAATCAGCCCCAGCATTTT. Its translation: CASRADKLSNQPQHF.

The chain links TRBV29-1 to TRBJ2-7, with D unresolved. The CDR3 loop spans 13 amino acids. CDR1 is SQVTM and CDR2 is ANQGSEA in the germline V gene. Trimming pared 7 bases from V and 0 bases from J, leaving 13 bases between. CDR3 DNA sequence: TGCAGCGCGATGGACCTGAGCTCCTACGAGCAGTACTTC. Its translation is CSAMDLSSYEQYF.

This clone has just one count. The V and J genes are TRBV28 and TRBJ2-3, with 8 bases identical to TRBD2. Germline V gives CDR1 MDHEN, CDR2 SYDVKM. The CDR3 runs 16 residues. V was clipped by 5 bases and J by 4 bases; unmatched bases: 11. CDR3 sequence reads: CASSVEGGRPADTQYF. The CDR3 DNA follows: TGTGCCAGCAGTGTAGAGGGCGGGAGGCCGGCAGATACGCAGTATTTT.

The CDR3 spells CASGLVLGRLWGYTF. CDR3 bases: TGTGCTAGTGGTTTGGTATTGGGTCGGCTCTGGGGCTACACCTTC. The chain uses TRBV12-5 and TRBJ1-2; D is undetermined. The CDR3 is made up of 15 amino acids. V lost 0 bases and J 8 bases, leaving 16 bases between the germline ends. Germline CDR1 is LGHNT and CDR2 is FRNRAP. The whole variable domain, filled in from reference TRBV12-5 and TRBJ1-2, reads DARVTQTPRHKVTEMGQEVTMRCQPILGHNTVFWYRQTMMQGLELLAYFRNRAPLDDSGMPKDRFSAEMPDATLATLKIQPSEPRDSAVYFCASGLVLGRLWGYTFGSGTRLTVV.

The genes are TRBV28 and TRBJ2-7; 8 nucleotides agree with TRBD2. Germline assignment: CDR1 MDHEN and CDR2 SYDVKM. The V and J ends lost 6 bases and 7 bases, in that order; junction bases with no gene match: 14. The CDR3 covers 15 residues. The CDR3 DNA follows: TGTGCCAGCAGCCTACTAAGCGGGAGCTTGGGAGAGCAGTACTTC. This codes for CASSLLSGSLGEQYF. The whole variable domain, remainder taken from reference TRBV28 and TRBJ2-7, is DVKVTQSSRYLVKRTGEKVFLECVQDMDHENMFWYRQDPGLGLRLIYFSYDVKMKEKGDIPEGYSVSREKKERFSLILESASTNQTSMYLCASSLLSGSLGEQYFGPGTRLTVT.

The chain carries TRBV10-2 and TRBJ2-3; the match to TRBD2 covers 7 bases. Unmatched junction bases numbered 8, after V lost 3 bases and J lost 14 bases. The CDR3 has 12 residues. CDR1 WSHSY and CDR2 SAAADI come from the germline V gene. CDR3 coding DNA: TGCGCCAGCAGTGAAGGGTATACGGGGGGGTATTTT. It yields the protein CASSEGYTGGYF.